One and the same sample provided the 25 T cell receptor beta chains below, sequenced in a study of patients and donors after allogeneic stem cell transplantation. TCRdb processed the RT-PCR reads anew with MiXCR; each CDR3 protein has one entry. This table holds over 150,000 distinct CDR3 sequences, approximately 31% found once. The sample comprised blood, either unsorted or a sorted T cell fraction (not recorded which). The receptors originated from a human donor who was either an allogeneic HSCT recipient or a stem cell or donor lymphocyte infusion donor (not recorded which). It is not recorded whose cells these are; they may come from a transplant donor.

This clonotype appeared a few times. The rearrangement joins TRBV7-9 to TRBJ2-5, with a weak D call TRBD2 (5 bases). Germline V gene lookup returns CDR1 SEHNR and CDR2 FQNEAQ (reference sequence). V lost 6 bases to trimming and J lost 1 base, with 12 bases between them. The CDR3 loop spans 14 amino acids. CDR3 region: CASSKDWGQETQYF. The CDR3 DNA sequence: TGTGCCAGCAGTAAGGACTGGGGCCAAGAGACCCAGTACTTC.

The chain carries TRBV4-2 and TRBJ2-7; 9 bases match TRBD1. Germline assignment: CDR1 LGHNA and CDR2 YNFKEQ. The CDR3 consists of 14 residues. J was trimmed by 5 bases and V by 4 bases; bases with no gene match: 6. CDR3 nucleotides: TGTGCCAGCAGCCGAGGGACAGGGAGCCACGAGCAGTACTTC. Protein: CASSRGTGSHEQYF.

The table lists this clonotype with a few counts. The CDR3 nucleotides are TGTGCCAGCAGCTTAACGACAGGAATCAATCAGCCCCAGCATTTT. Translated: CASSLTTGINQPQHF. V usage is TRBV7-2 and J usage is TRBJ1-5; the D gene is possibly TRBD1 (6 bases). CDR3 size: 15 residues. V lost 2 bases to trimming and J lost 3 bases, with 11 bases between them. Germline CDR1 is SGHTA and CDR2 is FQGNSA. The whole variable domain, remainder taken from reference TRBV7-2 and TRBJ1-5, is GAGVSQSPSNKVTEKGKDVELRCDPISGHTALYWYRQSLGQGLEFLIYFQGNSAPDKSGLPSDRFSAERTGGSVSTLTIQRTQQEDSAVYLCASSLTTGINQPQHFGDGTRLSIL.

The CDR3 sequence is CSVVGGIGALAKNIQYF. The CDR3 region has the DNA TGCAGCGTTGTGGGGGGGATTGGGGCCCTAGCCAAAAACATTCAGTACTTC. The genes are TRBV29-1 and TRBJ2-4; 7 bases align to TRBD2. Germline V gene sequence: CDR1 SQVTM, CDR2 ANQGSEA. The CDR3 is 17 amino acids. V dropped 4 bases and J dropped 0; count of bases not matched to a gene: 12.

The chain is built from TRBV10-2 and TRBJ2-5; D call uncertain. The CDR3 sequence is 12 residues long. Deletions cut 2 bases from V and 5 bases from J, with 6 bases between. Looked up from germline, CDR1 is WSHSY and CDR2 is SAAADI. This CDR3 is CASSEGVETQYF. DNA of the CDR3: TGCGCCAGCAGTGAGGGGGTTGAGACCCAGTACTTC.

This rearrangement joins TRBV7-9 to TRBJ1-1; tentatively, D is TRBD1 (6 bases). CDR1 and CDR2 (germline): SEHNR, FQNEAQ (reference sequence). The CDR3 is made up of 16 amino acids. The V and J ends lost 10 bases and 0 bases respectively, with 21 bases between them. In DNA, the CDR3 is TGTGCCACCTCCCCTTGGCAGGGGTCTATGAACACTGAAGCTTTCTTT. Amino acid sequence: CATSPWQGSMNTEAFF.

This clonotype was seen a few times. DNA of the CDR3: TGCGCCAGCAGCTCCGGGACTAGCGGCTACAATGAGCAGTTCTTC. Protein: CASSSGTSGYNEQFF. The rearrangement uses TRBV5-1 and TRBJ2-1; 11 bases agree with TRBD2. From germline, CDR1 is SGHRS and CDR2 YFSETQ. This CDR3 region has 15 residues. Trimming at V came to 3 bases and at J to 3 bases, leaving 2 bases not matched to a gene.

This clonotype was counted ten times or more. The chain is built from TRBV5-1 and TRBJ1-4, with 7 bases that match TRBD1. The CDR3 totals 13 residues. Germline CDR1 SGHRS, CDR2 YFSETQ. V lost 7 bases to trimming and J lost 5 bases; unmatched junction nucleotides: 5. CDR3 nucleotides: TGCGCCAGCCACCGGGACAGAAATGAAAAACTGTTTTTT. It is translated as CASHRDRNEKLFF. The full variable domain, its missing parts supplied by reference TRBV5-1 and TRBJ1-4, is KAGVTQTPRYLIKTRGQQVTLSCSPISGHRSVSWYQQTPGQGLQFLFEYFSETQRNKGNFPGRFSGRQFSNSRSEMNVSTLELGDSALYLCASHRDRNEKLFFGSGTQLSVL.

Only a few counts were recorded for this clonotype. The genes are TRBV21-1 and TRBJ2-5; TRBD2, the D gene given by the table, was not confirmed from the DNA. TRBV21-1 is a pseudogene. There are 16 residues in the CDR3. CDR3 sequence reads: CASSKKRGEGYETQYF. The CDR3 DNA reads TGTGCCAGCAGCAAAAAACGGGGGGAGGGTTACGAGACCCAGTACTTC.

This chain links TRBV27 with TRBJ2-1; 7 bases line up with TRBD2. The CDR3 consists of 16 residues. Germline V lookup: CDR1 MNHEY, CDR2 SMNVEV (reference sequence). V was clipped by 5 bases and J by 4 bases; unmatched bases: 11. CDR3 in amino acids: CASSIIHQGGYNEQFF. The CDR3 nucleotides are TGTGCCAGCAGTATCATTCACCAGGGAGGGTACAATGAGCAGTTCTTC.

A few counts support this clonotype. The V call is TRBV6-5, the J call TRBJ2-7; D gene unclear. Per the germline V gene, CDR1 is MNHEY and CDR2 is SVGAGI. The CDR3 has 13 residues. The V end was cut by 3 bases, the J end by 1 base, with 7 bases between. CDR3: CASSYHISYEQYF. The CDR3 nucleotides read TGTGCCAGCAGTTATCATATTTCCTACGAGCAGTACTTC.

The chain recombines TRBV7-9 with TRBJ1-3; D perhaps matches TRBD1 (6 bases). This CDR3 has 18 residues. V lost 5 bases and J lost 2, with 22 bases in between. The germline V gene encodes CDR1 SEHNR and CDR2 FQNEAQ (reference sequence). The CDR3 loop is CASSPGAAEGSTGNTIYF. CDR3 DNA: TGTGCCAGCAGCCCGGGGGCAGCCGAAGGATCGACTGGAAACACCATATATTTT.

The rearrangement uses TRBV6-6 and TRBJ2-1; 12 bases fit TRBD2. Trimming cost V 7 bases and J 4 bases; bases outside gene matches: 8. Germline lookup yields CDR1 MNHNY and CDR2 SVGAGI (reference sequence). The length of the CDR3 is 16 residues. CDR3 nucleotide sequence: TGTGCCAGCACCCCAATGACTAGCGGGAGATACAATGAGCAGTTCTTC. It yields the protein CASTPMTSGRYNEQFF.

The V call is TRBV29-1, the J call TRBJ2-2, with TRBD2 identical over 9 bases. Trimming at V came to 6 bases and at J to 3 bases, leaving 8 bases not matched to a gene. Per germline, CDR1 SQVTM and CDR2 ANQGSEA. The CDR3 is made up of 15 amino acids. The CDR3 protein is CSVRRGRGDTGELFF. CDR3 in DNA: TGCAGCGTGAGGCGCGGGAGGGGGGACACCGGGGAGCTGTTTTTT.

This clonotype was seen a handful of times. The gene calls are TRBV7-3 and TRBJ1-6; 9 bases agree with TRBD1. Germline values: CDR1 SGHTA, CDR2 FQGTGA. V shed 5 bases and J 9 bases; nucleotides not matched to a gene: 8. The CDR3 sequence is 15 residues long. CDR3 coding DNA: TGTGCCAGCAGCCGGGACAGGGAACCATCTTCACCCCTCCACTTT. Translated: CASSRDREPSSPLHF.

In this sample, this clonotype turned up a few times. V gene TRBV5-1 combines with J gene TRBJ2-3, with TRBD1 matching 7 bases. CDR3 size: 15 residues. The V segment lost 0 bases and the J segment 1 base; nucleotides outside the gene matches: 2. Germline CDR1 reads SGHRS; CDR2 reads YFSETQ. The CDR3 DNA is TGCGCCAGCAGCTTGGGGGGACAGCGCACAGATACGCAGTATTTT. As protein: CASSLGGQRTDTQYF.

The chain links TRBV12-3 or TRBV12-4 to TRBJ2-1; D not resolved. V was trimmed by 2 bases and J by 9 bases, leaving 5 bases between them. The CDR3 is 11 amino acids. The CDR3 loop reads CASSLWGEQFF. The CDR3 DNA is TGTGCCAGCAGTTTATGGGGTGAGCAGTTCTTC.

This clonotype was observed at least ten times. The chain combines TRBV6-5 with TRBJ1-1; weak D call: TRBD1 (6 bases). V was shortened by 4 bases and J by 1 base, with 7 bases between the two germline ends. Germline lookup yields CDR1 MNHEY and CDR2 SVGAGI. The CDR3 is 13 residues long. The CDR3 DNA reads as TGTGCCAGCAGTTGGACAGCGAACACTGAAGCTTTCTTT. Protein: CASSWTANTEAFF.

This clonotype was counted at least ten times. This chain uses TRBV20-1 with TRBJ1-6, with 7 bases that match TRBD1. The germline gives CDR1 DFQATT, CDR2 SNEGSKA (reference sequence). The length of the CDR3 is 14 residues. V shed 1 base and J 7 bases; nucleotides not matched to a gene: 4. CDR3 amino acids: CSARAPGGNSPLHF. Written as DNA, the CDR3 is TGCAGTGCTAGAGCACCAGGGGGGAATTCACCCCTCCACTTT.

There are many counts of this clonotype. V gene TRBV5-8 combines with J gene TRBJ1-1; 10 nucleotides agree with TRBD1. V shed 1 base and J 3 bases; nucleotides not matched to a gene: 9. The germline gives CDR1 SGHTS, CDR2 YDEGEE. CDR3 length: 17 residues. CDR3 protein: CASSLSSGTGAHTEAFF. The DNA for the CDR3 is TGTGCCAGCAGCTTGAGTTCCGGGACAGGGGCTCACACTGAAGCTTTCTTT.

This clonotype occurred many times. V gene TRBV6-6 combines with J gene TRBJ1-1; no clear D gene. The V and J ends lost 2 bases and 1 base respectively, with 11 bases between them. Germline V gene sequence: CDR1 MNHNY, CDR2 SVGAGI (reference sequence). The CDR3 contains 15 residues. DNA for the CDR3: TGTGCCAGCAGTTACACCGGACCTCGGAACACTGAAGCTTTCTTT. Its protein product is CASSYTGPRNTEAFF.

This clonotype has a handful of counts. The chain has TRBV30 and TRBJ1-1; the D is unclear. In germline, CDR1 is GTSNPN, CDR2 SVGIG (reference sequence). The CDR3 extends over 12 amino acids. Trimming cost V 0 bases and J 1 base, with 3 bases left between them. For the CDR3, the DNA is TGTGCCTGGAGTGTGAAGAACACTGAAGCTTTCTTT. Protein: CAWSVKNTEAFF.

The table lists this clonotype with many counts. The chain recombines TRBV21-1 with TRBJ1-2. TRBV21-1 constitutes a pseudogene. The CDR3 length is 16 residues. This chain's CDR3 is CASIACEGLANYGYTF. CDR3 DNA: TGTGCCAGCATTGCTTGTGAGGGATTGGCTAACTATGGCTACACCTTC.

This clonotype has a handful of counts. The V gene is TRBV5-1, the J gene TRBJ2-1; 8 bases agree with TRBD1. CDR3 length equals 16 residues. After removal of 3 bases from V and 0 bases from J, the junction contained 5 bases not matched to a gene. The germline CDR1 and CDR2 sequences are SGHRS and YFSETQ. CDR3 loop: CASSSGQVNSYNEQFF. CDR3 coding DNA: TGCGCCAGCAGCTCGGGACAGGTCAACTCCTACAATGAGCAGTTCTTC. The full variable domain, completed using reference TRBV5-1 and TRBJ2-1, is KAGVTQTPRYLIKTRGQQVTLSCSPISGHRSVSWYQQTPGQGLQFLFEYFSETQRNKGNFPGRFSGRQFSNSRSEMNVSTLELGDSALYLCASSSGQVNSYNEQFFGPGTRLTVL.

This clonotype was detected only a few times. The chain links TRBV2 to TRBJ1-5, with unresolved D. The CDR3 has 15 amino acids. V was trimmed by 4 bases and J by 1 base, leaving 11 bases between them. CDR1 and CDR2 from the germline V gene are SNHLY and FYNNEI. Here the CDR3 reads CASSGKQGSNQPQHF. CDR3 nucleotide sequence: TGTGCCAGCAGTGGGAAACAAGGGAGCAATCAGCCCCAGCATTTT.